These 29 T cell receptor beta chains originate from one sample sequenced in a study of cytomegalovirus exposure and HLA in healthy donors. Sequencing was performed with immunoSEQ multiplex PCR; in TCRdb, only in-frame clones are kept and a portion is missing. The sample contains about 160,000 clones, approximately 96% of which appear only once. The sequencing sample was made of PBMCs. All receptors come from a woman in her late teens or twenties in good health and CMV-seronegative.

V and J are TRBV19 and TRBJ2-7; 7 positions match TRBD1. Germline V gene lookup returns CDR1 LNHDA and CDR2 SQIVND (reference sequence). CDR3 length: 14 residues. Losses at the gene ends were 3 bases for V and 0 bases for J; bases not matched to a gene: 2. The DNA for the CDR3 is TGTGCCAGTAGTATGGGGACAGTCTCCTACGAGCAGTACTTC. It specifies CASSMGTVSYEQYF.

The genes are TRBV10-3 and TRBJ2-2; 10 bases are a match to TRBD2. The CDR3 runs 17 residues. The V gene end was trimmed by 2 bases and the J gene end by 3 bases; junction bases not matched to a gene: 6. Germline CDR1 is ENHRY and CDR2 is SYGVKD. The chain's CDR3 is CAISEVSGGRDTGELFF. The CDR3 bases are TGTGCCATCAGTGAGGTTAGCGGGGGGAGAGACACCGGGGAGCTGTTTTTT.

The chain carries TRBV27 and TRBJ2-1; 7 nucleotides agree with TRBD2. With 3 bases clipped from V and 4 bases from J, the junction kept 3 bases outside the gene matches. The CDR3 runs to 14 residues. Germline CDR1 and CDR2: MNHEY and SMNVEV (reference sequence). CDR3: CASSLGGSYNEQFF. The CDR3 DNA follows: TGTGCCAGCAGTTTGGGGGGGAGTTACAATGAGCAGTTCTTC.

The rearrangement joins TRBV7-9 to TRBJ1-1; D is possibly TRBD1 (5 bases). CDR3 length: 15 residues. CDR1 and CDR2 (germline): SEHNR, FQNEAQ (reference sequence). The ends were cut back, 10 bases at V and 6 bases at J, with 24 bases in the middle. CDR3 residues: CATLLGGIESAEAFF. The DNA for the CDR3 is TGTGCCACCCTTTTGGGGGGGATCGAAAGCGCTGAAGCTTTCTTT.

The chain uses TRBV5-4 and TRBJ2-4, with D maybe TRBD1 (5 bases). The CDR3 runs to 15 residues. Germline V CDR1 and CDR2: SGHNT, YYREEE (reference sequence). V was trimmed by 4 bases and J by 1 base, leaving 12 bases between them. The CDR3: CASSRKGAAKNIQYF. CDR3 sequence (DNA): TGTGCCAGCAGCCGTAAAGGGGCGGCCAAAAACATTCAGTACTTC.

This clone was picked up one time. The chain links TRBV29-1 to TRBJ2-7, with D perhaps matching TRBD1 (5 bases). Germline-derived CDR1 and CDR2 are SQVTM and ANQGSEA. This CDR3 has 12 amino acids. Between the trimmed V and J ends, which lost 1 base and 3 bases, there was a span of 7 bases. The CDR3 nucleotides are TGCAGCGTTGAAGTCAGGGACTACGAGCAGTACTTC. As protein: CSVEVRDYEQYF.

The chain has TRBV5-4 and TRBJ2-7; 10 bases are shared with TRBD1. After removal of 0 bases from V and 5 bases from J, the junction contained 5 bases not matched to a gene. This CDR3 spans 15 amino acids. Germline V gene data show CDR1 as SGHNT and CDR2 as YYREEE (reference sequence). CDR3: CASSLVGTGANEQYF. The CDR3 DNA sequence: TGTGCCAGCAGCTTGGTAGGGACAGGGGCTAACGAGCAGTACTTC.

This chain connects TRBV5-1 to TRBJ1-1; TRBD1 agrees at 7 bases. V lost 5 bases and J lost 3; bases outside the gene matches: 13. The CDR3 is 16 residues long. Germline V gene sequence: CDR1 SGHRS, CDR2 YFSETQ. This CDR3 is CASRAWTGEVDTEAFF. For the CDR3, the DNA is TGCGCCAGCAGGGCCTGGACAGGCGAGGTCGACACTGAAGCTTTCTTT. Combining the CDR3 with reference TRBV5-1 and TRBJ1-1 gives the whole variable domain KAGVTQTPRYLIKTRGQQVTLSCSPISGHRSVSWYQQTPGQGLQFLFEYFSETQRNKGNFPGRFSGRQFSNSRSEMNVSTLELGDSALYLCASRAWTGEVDTEAFFGQGTRLTVV.

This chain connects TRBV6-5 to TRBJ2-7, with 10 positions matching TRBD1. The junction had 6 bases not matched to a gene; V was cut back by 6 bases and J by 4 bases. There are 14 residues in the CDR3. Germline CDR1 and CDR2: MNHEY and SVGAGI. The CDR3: CASSTDRGSYEQYF. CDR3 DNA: TGTGCCAGCAGCACGGACAGGGGGTCATACGAGCAGTACTTC.

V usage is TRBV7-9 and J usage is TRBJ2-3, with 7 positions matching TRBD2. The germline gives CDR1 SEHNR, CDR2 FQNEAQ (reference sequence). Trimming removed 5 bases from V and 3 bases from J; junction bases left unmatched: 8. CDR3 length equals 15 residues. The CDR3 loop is CASSNPGEGTDTQYF. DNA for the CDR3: TGTGCCAGCAGCAATCCGGGGGAGGGAACAGATACGCAGTATTTT.

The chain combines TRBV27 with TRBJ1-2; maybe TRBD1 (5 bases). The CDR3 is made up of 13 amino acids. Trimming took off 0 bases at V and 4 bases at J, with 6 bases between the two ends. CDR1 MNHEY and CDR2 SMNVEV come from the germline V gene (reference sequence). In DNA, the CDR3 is TGTGCCAGCAGTTTATCGGGGGGCTATGGCTACACCTTC. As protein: CASSLSGGYGYTF.

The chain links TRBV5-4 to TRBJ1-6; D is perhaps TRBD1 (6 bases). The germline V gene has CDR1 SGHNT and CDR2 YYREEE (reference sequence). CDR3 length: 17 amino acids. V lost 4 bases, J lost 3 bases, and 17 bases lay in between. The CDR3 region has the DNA TGTGCCAGCAGCCGGGAAACAGGGAGCTTCTATAATTCACCCCTCCACTTT. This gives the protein CASSRETGSFYNSPLHF.

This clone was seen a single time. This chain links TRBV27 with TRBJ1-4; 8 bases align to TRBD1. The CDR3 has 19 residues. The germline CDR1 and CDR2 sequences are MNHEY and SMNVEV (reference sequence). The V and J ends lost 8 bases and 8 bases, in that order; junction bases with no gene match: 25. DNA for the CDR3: TGTGCCAGCGGCACCGGCCGCCAGCAGGGGGCGTCCCTGATAGAAAAACTGTTTTTT. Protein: CASGTGRQQGASLIEKLFF.

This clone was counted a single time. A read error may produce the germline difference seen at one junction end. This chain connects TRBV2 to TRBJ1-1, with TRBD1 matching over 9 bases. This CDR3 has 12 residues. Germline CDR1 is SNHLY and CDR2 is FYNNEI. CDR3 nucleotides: TGTGCCAGCAGTGATCACGGACAGGGGAAGGTCTTT. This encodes CASSDHGQGKVF.

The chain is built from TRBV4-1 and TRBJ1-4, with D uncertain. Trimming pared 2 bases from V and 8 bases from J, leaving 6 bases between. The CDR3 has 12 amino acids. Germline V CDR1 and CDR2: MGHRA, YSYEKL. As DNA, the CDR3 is TGCGCCAGCAGCCAACTGGCAGAAAAACTGTTTTTT. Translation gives CASSQLAEKLFF.

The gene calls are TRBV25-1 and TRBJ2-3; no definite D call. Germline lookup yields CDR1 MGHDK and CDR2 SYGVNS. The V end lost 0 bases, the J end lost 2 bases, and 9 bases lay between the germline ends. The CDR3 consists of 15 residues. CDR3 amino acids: CASSEYRTVTDTQYF. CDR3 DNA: TGTGCCAGCAGTGAATATCGAACAGTCACAGATACGCAGTATTTT. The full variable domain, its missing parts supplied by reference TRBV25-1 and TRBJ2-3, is EADIYQTPRYLVIGTGKKITLECSQTMGHDKMYWYQQDPGMELHLIHYSYGVNSTEKGDLSSESTVSRIRTEHFPLTLESARPSHTSQYLCASSEYRTVTDTQYFGPGTRLTVL.

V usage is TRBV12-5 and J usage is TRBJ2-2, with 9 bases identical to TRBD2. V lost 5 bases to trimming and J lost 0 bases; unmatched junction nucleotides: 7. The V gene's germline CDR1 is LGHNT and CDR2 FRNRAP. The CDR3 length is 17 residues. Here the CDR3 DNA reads TGTGCTAGTGGTGTTATGGGACTAGCCCCGAACACCGGGGAGCTGTTTTTT. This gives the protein CASGVMGLAPNTGELFF.

The CDR3 here is CASSLSWYGGPVPEAFF. CDR3 nucleotides: TGTGCCAGCAGTTTATCGTGGTACGGGGGGCCTGTACCTGAAGCTTTCTTT. The V call is TRBV27, the J call TRBJ1-1, with TRBD1 as a possible D gene (6 bases). This CDR3 spans 17 amino acids. The germline V gene encodes CDR1 MNHEY and CDR2 SMNVEV (reference sequence). V was clipped by 0 bases and J by 6 bases, with 20 bases between them.

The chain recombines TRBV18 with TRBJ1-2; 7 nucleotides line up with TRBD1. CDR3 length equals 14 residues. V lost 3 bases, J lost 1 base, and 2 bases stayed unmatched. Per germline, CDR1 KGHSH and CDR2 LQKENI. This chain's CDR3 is CASSPTGVNYGYTF. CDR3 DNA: TGTGCCAGCTCACCTACAGGGGTTAACTATGGCTACACCTTC.

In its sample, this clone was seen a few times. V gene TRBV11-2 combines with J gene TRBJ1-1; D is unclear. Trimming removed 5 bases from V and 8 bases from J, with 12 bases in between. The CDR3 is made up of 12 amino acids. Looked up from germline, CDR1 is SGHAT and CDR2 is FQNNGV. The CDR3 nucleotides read TGTGCCAGCAGCAGGTGGAGTCAAGAAGCTTTCTTT. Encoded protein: CASSRWSQEAFF.

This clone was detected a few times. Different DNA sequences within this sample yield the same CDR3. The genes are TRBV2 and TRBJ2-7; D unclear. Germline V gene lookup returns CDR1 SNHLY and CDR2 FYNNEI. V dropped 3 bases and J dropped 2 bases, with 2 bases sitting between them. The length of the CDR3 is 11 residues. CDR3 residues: CASSDTYEQYF. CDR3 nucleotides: TGTGCCAGCAGTGATACCTACGAGCAGTACTTC. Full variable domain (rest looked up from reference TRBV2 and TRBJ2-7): EPEVTQTPSHQVTQMGQEVILRCVPISNHLYFYWYRQILGQKVEFLVSFYNNEISEKSEIFDDQFSVERPDGSNFTLKIRSTKLEDSAMYFCASSDTYEQYFGPGTRLTVT.

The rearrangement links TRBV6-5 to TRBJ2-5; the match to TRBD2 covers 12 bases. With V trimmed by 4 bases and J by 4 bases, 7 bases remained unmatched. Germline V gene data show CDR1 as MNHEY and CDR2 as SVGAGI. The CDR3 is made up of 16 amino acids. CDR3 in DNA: TGTGCCAGCAGTTCCCGACTAGCGGGGGCCGGAGAGACCCAGTACTTC. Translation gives CASSSRLAGAGETQYF.

CDR3 region: CASSYTGLAGEKLFF. In DNA, the CDR3 is TGTGCCAGCAGTTACACCGGACTTGCAGGTGAAAAACTGTTTTTT. The rearrangement uses TRBV6-5 and TRBJ1-4; D is ambiguous. CDR3 size: 15 residues. Germline V gene data show CDR1 as MNHEY and CDR2 as SVGAGI. Trimming took 2 bases from V and 7 from J, leaving 14 bases between them.

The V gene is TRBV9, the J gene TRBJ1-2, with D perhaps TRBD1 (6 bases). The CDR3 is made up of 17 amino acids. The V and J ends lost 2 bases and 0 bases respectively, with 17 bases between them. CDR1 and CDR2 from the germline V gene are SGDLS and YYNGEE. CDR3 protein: CASSVSGGGWANYGYTF. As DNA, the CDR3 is TGTGCCAGCAGCGTGTCGGGTGGGGGCTGGGCTAACTATGGCTACACCTTC.

The CDR3 reads CASSLQPTGTGQETQYF. CDR3 DNA: TGTGCCAGCAGCTTACAACCCACCGGGACAGGCCAAGAGACCCAGTACTTC. The V and J genes are TRBV11-2 and TRBJ2-5, with TRBD1 matching 8 bases. Losses at the gene ends were 2 bases for V and 1 base for J; bases not matched to a gene: 9. The CDR3 consists of 17 residues. CDR1 SGHAT and CDR2 FQNNGV come from the germline V gene.

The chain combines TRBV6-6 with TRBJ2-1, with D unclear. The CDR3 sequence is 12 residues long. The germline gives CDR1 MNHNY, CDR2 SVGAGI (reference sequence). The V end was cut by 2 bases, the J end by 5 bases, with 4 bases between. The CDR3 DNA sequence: TGTGCCAGCAGTTACGACAACAATGAGCAGTTCTTC. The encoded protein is CASSYDNNEQFF.

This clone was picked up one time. The CDR3 reads CSALAAAEQFF. In DNA, the CDR3 is TGCAGTGCCCTAGCAGCCGCTGAGCAGTTCTTC. The chain uses TRBV20-1 and TRBJ2-1, with a tentative D call TRBD2 (5 bases). Trimming removed 6 bases from V and 9 bases from J, with 12 bases in between. CDR1 and CDR2 from the germline V gene are DFQATT and SNEGSKA (reference sequence). The CDR3 is 11 residues long.

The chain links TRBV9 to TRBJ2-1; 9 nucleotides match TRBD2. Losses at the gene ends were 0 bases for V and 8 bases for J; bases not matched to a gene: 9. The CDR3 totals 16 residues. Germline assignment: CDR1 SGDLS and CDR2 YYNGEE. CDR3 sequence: CASSVEPAGGVYEQFF. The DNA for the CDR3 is TGTGCCAGCAGCGTAGAGCCAGCGGGGGGTGTGTATGAGCAGTTCTTC.

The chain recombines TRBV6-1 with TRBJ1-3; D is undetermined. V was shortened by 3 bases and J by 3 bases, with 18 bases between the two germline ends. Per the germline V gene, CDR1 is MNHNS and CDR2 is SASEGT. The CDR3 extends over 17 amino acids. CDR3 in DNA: TGTGCCAGCAGTGACCGACCCCAGGTACAACGTGGAAACACCATATATTTT. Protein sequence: CASSDRPQVQRGNTIYF.